A single TCR beta chain is shown here with its context. Its antigen is still unknown. The TCR beta cDNA libraries contained unique molecular identifiers. TCRdb re-called the PCR reads with MiXCR, one entry per CDR3 protein. The table lists some 700,000 distinct CDR3 sequences, 55% to 60% of them singletons. The CDR3 loop spans 13 amino acids. V dropped 1 base and J dropped 7 bases, with 8 bases sitting between them. The germline V gene encodes CDR1 LGHNT and CDR2 FRNRAP. This sample was included in a study of post-analysis software for immune sequencing data. About the research overall: The patients showed relapsing-remitting, secondary progressive and progressive-relapsing multiple sclerosis courses. Notes on the study in general: There were roughly five TRBV segments more frequent in patients than controls, and TRBV5-6, TRBV5-1 and TRBV20-1 were among them.

The TCR originated in a girl aged 2-9 years with multiple sclerosis. The sequenced sample was blood. This chain links TRBV12-5 with TRBJ2-1, with D unresolved. The CDR3 nucleotides read TGTGCTAGTGGTTTGGGTCGGATGAATGAGCAGTTCTTC. This translates into CASGLGRMNEQFF.